Shown below are 4 T cell receptor beta chains from a single sample sequenced in a study of T-cell reconstitution after alpha-beta-depleted transplantation in children. Unique molecular identifiers were incorporated during preparation of the TCRbeta library. Using its own MiXCR run on the PCR reads, TCRdb lists one record per CDR3 protein. The sample lists fewer than 350,000 distinct CDR3 sequences, about 9.4% occurring once. This sample comprised PBMCs, obtained before TCRalphabeta/CD19-depleted stem cell transplant. All receptors derive from a boy in the first two years of life with acute myeloid leukemia, due to receive a stem cell transplant.

Ten or more counts support this clonotype. The chain combines TRBV29-1 with TRBJ1-2, with D possibly matching TRBD1 (5 bases). V lost 4 bases, J lost 4 bases, and 7 bases lay in between. The CDR3 totals 11 residues. Germline V gene sequence: CDR1 SQVTM, CDR2 ANQGSEA. The chain's CDR3 is CSVGGGYGYTF. The CDR3 nucleotides read TGCAGCGTTGGTGGGGGCTATGGCTACACCTTC.

The chain couples TRBV4-2 to TRBJ1-2; D perhaps matches TRBD1 (5 bases). This CDR3 has 15 amino acids. V was clipped by 0 bases and J by 7 bases, with 15 bases between them. The germline V gene encodes CDR1 LGHNA and CDR2 YNFKEQ. The chain's CDR3 is CASSQDRRDEAGYTF. CDR3 DNA: TGTGCCAGCAGCCAAGATAGACGGGACGAGGCTGGCTACACCTTC.

This chain connects TRBV7-2 to TRBJ2-4; TRBD2 might be the D (5 bases). This CDR3 comprises 17 residues. Germline CDR1 SGHTA, CDR2 FQGNSA. Trimming took off 5 bases at V and 1 base at J, with 18 bases between the two ends. The CDR3 is CASSPLASSNAKNIQYF. DNA of the CDR3: TGTGCCAGCAGCCCTTTGGCTAGCAGCAATGCCAAAAACATTCAGTACTTC.

The sample holds many counts of this clonotype. The chain joins TRBV28 to TRBJ2-1; D not resolved. Germline values: CDR1 MDHEN, CDR2 SYDVKM. The CDR3 loop spans 15 amino acids. V was cut by 7 bases and J by 0 bases, with 13 bases left in between. CDR3 amino acids: CASITHASSYNEQFF. As DNA, the CDR3 is TGTGCCAGCATCACGCACGCCAGCTCCTACAATGAGCAGTTCTTC.